These T cell receptor beta chains were read from a single sample in a study of blood T cell repertoires in COVID-19. TCRdb's copy holds only in-frame clones and misses some; the assay was immunoSEQ multiplex PCR. Of approximately 71,000 clones in the sample, around 83% were seen once. Source material: peripheral blood. The receptor source for this set is a man aged 45-65 years with acute or convalescent COVID-19. CDR3s include the opening cysteine and the closing phenylalanine or tryptophan. D genes are given only for firm matches. For some rows the clone size is stated as once, few or many, or as a class when expanded; others skip it.

D	J	V	size	DNA	CDR3
.	TRBJ2-3	TRBV15	.	TGTGCCACCAGCAGCCCGGGGAGCGGAGGCACAGATACGCAGTATTTT	CATSSPGSGGTDTQYF
TRBD2	TRBJ2-5	TRBV27	.	TGTGCCAGCAGACCCTCACTAGCGGGGTCTCAAGAGACCCAGTACTTC	CASRPSLAGSQETQYF
.	TRBJ1-1	TRBV15	.	TGTGCCACCAGCAGAGGCGGAATGAACACTGAAGCTTTCTTT	CATSRGGMNTEAFF
TRBD1	TRBJ1-1	TRBV5-1	.	TGCGCCAGCAGCCTAGACAGGGTAACTGAAGCTTTCTTT	CASSLDRVTEAFF
TRBD1	TRBJ2-6	TRBV20-1	.	TGCAGTGCTAGTTTGGGACAGGAGTCTGGGGCCAACGTCCTGACTTTC	CSASLGQESGANVLTF
.	TRBJ2-5	TRBV5-4	.	TGTGCCAGCAGTCGACAAGTTCAAGAGACCCAGTACTTC	CASSRQVQETQYF
.	TRBJ2-7	TRBV6-5	.	TGTGCCAGCAGTTACTCAGGGCAGGGTGCAGATGAGCAGTACTTC	CASSYSGQGADEQYF
.	TRBJ1-1	TRBV5-1	.	TGCGCCAGCAGCTTGGGGAGGGTTCAAAGCGAAGAAGCTTTCTTT	CASSLGRVQSEEAFF
.	TRBJ1-1	TRBV5-1	.	TGCGCCAGCAGCTTATACGCAGGGAACTCTGAAGCTTTCTTT	CASSLYAGNSEAFF
.	TRBJ1-1	TRBV30	.	TGTGCCTGGAGTCAGGGCTTTACTGAAGCTTTCTTT	CAWSQGFTEAFF
TRBD2	TRBJ2-7	TRBV27	few	TGTGCCAGCAGTTTAAGGGGACTAGGCGAGCAGTACTTC	CASSLRGLGEQYF
TRBD1	TRBJ1-1	TRBV6-5	few	TGTGCCAGCAGTTACGCATCCAGGACAGGGAACACTGAAGCTTTCTTT	CASSYASRTGNTEAFF
.	TRBJ2-7	TRBV18	once	TGTGCCAGCTCCCAACAGGACTCCTACGAGCAGTACTTC	CASSQQDSYEQYF
TRBD1	TRBJ1-5	TRBV7-2	.	TGTGCCAGCAGCCCAACGACAGGGATTAATCAGCCCCAGCATTTT	CASSPTTGINQPQHF
.	TRBJ1-2	TRBV12-3/TRBV12-4	.	TGTGCCAGCAGCTCCGTACGGTCCTATGGCTACACCTTC	CASSSVRSYGYTF
TRBD2	TRBJ2-2	TRBV24-1	.	TGTGCCACCAGGCGGGGGGATAGCGAAACGAACACCGGGGAGCTGTTTTTT	CATRRGDSETNTGELFF
.	TRBJ2-3	TRBV29-1	.	TGCAGCGTTGAGCCTACCCTGTTCGGGTATACGCAGTATTTT	CSVEPTLFGYTQYF
.	TRBJ1-2	TRBV14	.	TGTGCCAGCAGCCAAGGGATCGAGGGCTATGGCTACACCTTC	CASSQGIEGYGYTF
.	TRBJ2-1	TRBV19	.	TGTGCCAGTAGTCGGGGCTACAATGAGCAGTTCTTC	CASSRGYNEQFF
.	TRBJ2-6	TRBV5-1	.	TGCGCCAGCAGCGCCGGGCAGGGAGGTGGGGCCAACGTCCTGACTTTC	CASSAGQGGGANVLTF
.	TRBJ2-3	TRBV30	once	TGTGCCTGGAAAGTCGGGGATACGCAGTATTTT	CAWKVGDTQYF
.	TRBJ2-3	TRBV12-3/TRBV12-4	.	TGTGCCAGCAGCCCGACAGGAGATACGCAGTATTTT	CASSPTGDTQYF
.	TRBJ2-5	TRBV7-3	once	TGTGCCAGCAGCTCGGGGGTGGGAGAGACCCAGTACTTC	CASSSGVGETQYF